This T cell receptor beta chain comes out of a study of somatic mutations in cytotoxic T cells in rheumatoid arthritis. Findings and limits, study-wide: Age was associated with higher CD8+ clonality in rheumatoid arthritis patients, not in healthy controls. The clonality of CD8+ T cells was not significantly different between rheumatoid arthritis patients and age-matched healthy controls. The slight TRBV07 underrepresentation in rheumatoid arthritis patients received no adjustment for multiple comparisons.

Authors' analysis steps: There were rare matches between patient CD8+ clones larger than 1% and published virus-specific TCRB sequences. Profiled with immunoSEQ multiplex PCR; TCRdb holds only in-frame clones, not every one. The V and J calls and clone size come from that table; D and trimming were worked out from the DNA. The profile shows about 20,000 clones, approximately 82% of them singletons. This clone was detected a few times. Its antigen is unidentified. Germline-derived CDR1 and CDR2 are MNHEY and SMNVEV (reference sequence). CDR3 length: 13 amino acids. V was shortened by 5 bases and J by 6 bases, with 13 bases between the two germline ends.

The receptor was derived from an adult with rheumatoid arthritis. Sequencing was done on a sample of CD8+ T cells sorted from blood. The V gene is TRBV27, the J gene TRBJ1-2, with D possibly matching TRBD1 (5 bases). The CDR3 coding sequence is TGTGCCAGCAGTCGGGGACTCCAAAATGGCTACACCTTC. It codes for CASSRGLQNGYTF.